This is a list of T cell receptor beta chains from one sample in a study of shared clonotypes between healthy human individuals. Method: immunoSEQ multiplex PCR; TCRdb's copy keeps in-frame clones and lacks some. Of 600,000 or so clones listed, around 96% are singletons. The specimen sequenced was naive CD8+ T cells sorted from blood. All receptors derive from a woman aged 25-40 years in good health. Each CDR3 is given with its conserved first and last residue. Fields, in order: CDR3 DNA, CDR3 protein, D gene, J gene, V gene, clone size. The D gene is left open where the match is weak. Rows may omit the clone size; those that give it use once, few, many or a size class.

cdr3_nt: TGTGCCAGCACCCCGGGATCCTACGAGCAGTACTTC; cdr3_aa: CASTPGSYEQYF; d_call: -; j_call: TRBJ2-7; v_call: TRBV7-9; clone_size: -
cdr3_nt: TGTGCCAGCAGTTTATTTTGGGGACACACTGAAGCTTTCTTT; cdr3_aa: CASSLFWGHTEAFF; d_call: -; j_call: TRBJ1-1; v_call: TRBV27; clone_size: -
cdr3_nt: TGTGCCAGCAGTGTTGGAGGGATTCAGTACTTC; cdr3_aa: CASSVGGIQYF; d_call: -; j_call: TRBJ2-4; v_call: TRBV27; clone_size: -
cdr3_nt: TGCAGCGTTGAAGACGGACAGGGGAGGGCTCTGGAAGGAAACACCATATATTTT; cdr3_aa: CSVEDGQGRALEGNTIYF; d_call: TRBD1; j_call: TRBJ1-3; v_call: TRBV29-1; clone_size: -
cdr3_nt: TGTGCCAGCAGTACGGGATACGAGCAGTACTTC; cdr3_aa: CASSTGYEQYF; d_call: -; j_call: TRBJ2-7; v_call: TRBV6-5; clone_size: -
cdr3_nt: TGTGCCAGTAGGACAGGGGCGGCTCAGCCCCAGCATTTT; cdr3_aa: CASRTGAAQPQHF; d_call: TRBD1; j_call: TRBJ1-5; v_call: TRBV19; clone_size: -
cdr3_nt: TGTGCCAGCAGGCTGGACGGGGGCCCCTACGAGCAGTACTTC; cdr3_aa: CASRLDGGPYEQYF; d_call: -; j_call: TRBJ2-7; v_call: TRBV28; clone_size: -
cdr3_nt: TGTGCCAGCAGCCATACTAGGTCCACTGAAGCTTTCTTT; cdr3_aa: CASSHTRSTEAFF; d_call: -; j_call: TRBJ1-1; v_call: TRBV7-8; clone_size: -
cdr3_nt: TGTGCCAGCAGTCTAACAACGACGCCCCAGCATTTT; cdr3_aa: CASSLTTTPQHF; d_call: -; j_call: TRBJ1-5; v_call: TRBV28; clone_size: -
cdr3_nt: TGTGCCAGCAGCCGCCTAGGACAGCAGCGTACAGATACGCAGTATTTT; cdr3_aa: CASSRLGQQRTDTQYF; d_call: -; j_call: TRBJ2-3; v_call: TRBV28; clone_size: -
cdr3_nt: TGTGCCAGCAGCCTCTGGGATAATGAAAAACTGTTTTTT; cdr3_aa: CASSLWDNEKLFF; d_call: -; j_call: TRBJ1-4; v_call: TRBV6-5; clone_size: -
cdr3_nt: TGTGCCAGCAGCTTGGGGCAGTTCTACGAGCAGTACTTC; cdr3_aa: CASSLGQFYEQYF; d_call: -; j_call: TRBJ2-7; v_call: TRBV5-6; clone_size: once
cdr3_nt: TGTGCCAGCGGGGGGGACAGGTTCTCCTACGAGCAGTACTTC; cdr3_aa: CASGGDRFSYEQYF; d_call: -; j_call: TRBJ2-7; v_call: TRBV2; clone_size: -